This section outlines one T cell receptor (beta chain) sequence together with its context. This record comes from a study of shared clonotypes between healthy human individuals. Study at large: Contributing individuals were a couple of females and a few males aged 18 to 49.

The V end lost 4 bases, the J end lost 3 bases, and 12 bases lay between the germline ends. The V gene's germline CDR1 is LNHDA and CDR2 SQIVND (reference sequence). There are 14 residues in the CDR3. The DNA input per sorted-subset replicate PCR was 200 ng, corresponding to roughly 31,000 T cell genomes. Only in-frame clones appear in the TCRdb table, and some are missing; sequencing was by immunoSEQ multiplex PCR. In the table there are around 1,900,000 clones, just over 90% of which are singletons. In the naive CD8 group, cells lacked CD45RO and were positively selected for CCR7, so terminally differentiated effector memory CD45RA+ cells were left out.

The gene calls are TRBV19 and TRBJ1-1; weak D call: TRBD1 (5 bases). The receptor was derived from a man younger than 30 in good health. Some clones in this sample may be carry-over from other donors' samples. Sample: naive CD8+ T cells from PBMCs. CDR3 coding DNA: TGTGCCAGTAGTAATGGCAGGGAGGACACTGAAGCTTTCTTT. Protein: CASSNGREDTEAFF.